This passage covers 17 T cell receptor beta chains from one sample sequenced in a study of blood T cell repertoires in COVID-19. The repertoire was sequenced with immunoSEQ multiplex PCR; TCRdb's copy has only in-frame clones and lacks some. Of 9,500 to 12,000 clones in the sample, 70% to 90% were seen once. The sample comprised peripheral blood. These receptors were taken from a man aged 30-40 years with active or convalescent COVID-19.

The chain has TRBV5-6 and TRBJ2-3; 13 nucleotides line up with TRBD2. Per the germline V gene, CDR1 is SGHDT and CDR2 is YYEEEE. J was trimmed by 1 base and V by 6 bases; bases with no gene match: 8. This CDR3 spans 17 amino acids. The CDR3 is CASTKTSGGLGTDTQYF. As DNA, the CDR3 is TGTGCCAGCACCAAGACTAGCGGGGGGCTCGGCACAGATACGCAGTATTTT.

The chain joins TRBV6-1 to TRBJ1-2; 9 bases fit TRBD1. The CDR3 runs 19 residues. The germline V gene has CDR1 MNHNS and CDR2 SASEGT. With 0 bases clipped from V and 4 bases from J, the junction kept 15 bases outside the gene matches. The CDR3: CASSEATGTGRVWGYGYTF. CDR3 coding DNA: TGTGCCAGCAGTGAAGCCACCGGGACAGGGAGGGTGTGGGGCTATGGCTACACCTTC.

The genes are TRBV10-2 and TRBJ1-2, with D tentatively TRBD1 (5 bases). The V gene lost 3 bases and the J gene lost 6 bases, with 14 bases spanning the gap. This CDR3 contains 14 residues. Germline V gene sequence: CDR1 WSHSY, CDR2 SAAADI. The CDR3 coding sequence is TGCGCCAGCAGTGATCACAGGACTAGGAATGGCTACACCTTC. Translated, it gives CASSDHRTRNGYTF.

This chain joins TRBV5-1 and TRBJ2-2; possibly TRBD2 for D (5 bases). CDR3 length: 14 amino acids. Per germline, CDR1 SGHRS and CDR2 YFSETQ. Trimming stripped 0 bases from V and 7 bases from J, with 10 bases between. CDR3 sequence: CASSLALEVGELFF. CDR3 nucleotides: TGCGCCAGCAGCTTGGCCTTGGAGGTCGGGGAGCTGTTTTTT.

The chain links TRBV7-3 to TRBJ2-5, with 7 bases lining up with TRBD2. Germline V gene sequence: CDR1 SGHTA, CDR2 FQGTGA. The V gene end was trimmed by 2 bases and the J gene end by 3 bases; junction bases not matched to a gene: 6. There are 15 residues in the CDR3. The CDR3 spells CASSLSAGEEETQYF. The CDR3 DNA reads TGTGCCAGCAGCTTATCTGCGGGGGAGGAAGAGACCCAGTACTTC. The whole variable domain, filled in from reference TRBV7-3 and TRBJ2-5, reads GAGVSQTPSNKVTEKGKYVELRCDPISGHTALYWYRQSLGQGPEFLIYFQGTGAADDSGLPNDRFFAVRPEGSVSTLKIQRTERGDSAVYLCASSLSAGEEETQYFGPGTRLLVL.

This clone appeared once. The CDR3 sequence: CASSENQGARDEAFF. CDR3 nucleotide sequence: TGTGCCAGCAGTGAAAACCAGGGGGCGCGGGATGAAGCTTTCTTT. The chain recombines TRBV6-1 with TRBJ1-1; TRBD1 matches 8 bases. This CDR3 comprises 15 residues. The junction had 9 bases not matched to a gene; V was cut back by 2 bases and J by 7 bases. The V gene's germline CDR1 is MNHNS and CDR2 SASEGT.

This clone was detected only once. This sequence joins TRBV9 and TRBJ2-3, with 7 bases matching TRBD2. This CDR3 contains 15 residues. V shed 3 bases and J 4 bases; nucleotides not matched to a gene: 8. In germline, CDR1 is SGDLS, CDR2 YYNGEE. CDR3 loop: CASSAYGRWADTQYF. The CDR3 DNA is TGTGCCAGCAGCGCCTACGGGAGGTGGGCAGATACGCAGTATTTT.

This rearrangement joins TRBV19 to TRBJ1-1; a possible D gene is TRBD1 (5 bases). CDR1 is LNHDA, CDR2 SQIVND, per germline (reference sequence). There are 14 residues in the CDR3. V was shortened by 3 bases and J by 2 bases, with 10 bases between the two germline ends. The CDR3 region is CASSIGQGNTEAFF. The DNA for the CDR3 is TGTGCCAGTAGTATTGGGCAGGGTAACACTGAAGCTTTCTTT.

This clone was observed once. The V call is TRBV9, the J call TRBJ2-3; possible D gene TRBD1, 6 bases. Trimming took 3 bases from V and 4 from J, leaving 9 bases between them. This CDR3 contains 13 residues. Looked up from germline, CDR1 is SGDLS and CDR2 is YYNGEE. CDR3 in amino acids: CASSARTADTQYF. CDR3 DNA sequence: TGTGCCAGCAGCGCCCGGACAGCAGATACGCAGTATTTT.

This chain links TRBV4-1 with TRBJ1-2, with D perhaps TRBD1 (5 bases). There are 14 residues in the CDR3. V was trimmed by 0 bases and J by 4 bases, leaving 9 bases between them. Germline CDR1 is MGHRA and CDR2 is YSYEKL. The CDR3 protein is CASSQERTPYGYTF. Here the CDR3 DNA reads TGCGCCAGCAGCCAAGAAAGGACACCCTATGGCTACACCTTC.

The CDR3 region is CASAGRGLAGSISYEQYF. CDR3 coding DNA: TGCGCCAGCGCAGGGCGGGGACTAGCGGGGTCCATCTCCTACGAGCAGTACTTC. The rearrangement uses TRBV10-2 and TRBJ2-7, with TRBD2 identical over 13 bases. This CDR3 comprises 18 residues. With 8 bases clipped from V and 0 bases from J, the junction kept 13 bases outside the gene matches. Germline V gene sequence: CDR1 WSHSY, CDR2 SAAADI.

This chain uses TRBV11-2 with TRBJ1-1; 8 bases agree with TRBD1. The V segment lost 3 bases and the J segment 2 bases; nucleotides outside the gene matches: 2. The CDR3 consists of 14 residues. Germline CDR1 reads SGHAT; CDR2 reads FQNNGV. CDR3 region: CASSFDRGNTEAFF. CDR3 nucleotide sequence: TGTGCCAGCAGCTTTGACAGGGGCAACACTGAAGCTTTCTTT. Filled out from reference TRBV11-2 and TRBJ1-1, the complete variable domain reads EAGVAQSPRYKIIEKRQSVAFWCNPISGHATLYWYQQILGQGPKLLIQFQNNGVVDDSQLPKDRFSAERLKGVDSTLKIQPAKLEDSAVYLCASSFDRGNTEAFFGQGTRLTVV.

The V and J genes are TRBV12-5 and TRBJ1-1, with D hard to call. Trimming took off 0 bases at V and 0 bases at J, with 8 bases between the two ends. Germline loops: CDR1 LGHNT, CDR2 FRNRAP. The CDR3 consists of 15 residues. CDR3: CASGLVLGVNTEAFF. The CDR3, as DNA: TGTGCTAGTGGTTTGGTACTCGGGGTGAACACTGAAGCTTTCTTT.

The rearrangement joins TRBV3-1 (or the pseudogene TRBV3-2) to TRBJ1-5; possibly TRBD1 for D (6 bases). Germline CDR1 and CDR2: LGHDT and YNNKEL (reference sequence). This CDR3 has 15 amino acids. Trimming pared 4 bases from V and 4 bases from J, leaving 14 bases between. The chain's CDR3 is CASSRGTPENQPQHF. The CDR3 DNA reads TGTGCCAGCAGCCGAGGGACACCTGAAAATCAGCCCCAGCATTTT.

The rearrangement links TRBV6-2 or TRBV6-3 to TRBJ2-2, with D maybe TRBD2 (6 bases). The germline CDR1 and CDR2 sequences are MNHEY and SVGEGT. This CDR3 is 15 amino acids long. V lost 5 bases and J lost 0, with 10 bases in between. For the CDR3, the DNA is TGTGCCAGCAGTCCCGGACTAACGAACACCGGGGAGCTGTTTTTT. Translating gives CASSPGLTNTGELFF.

V usage is TRBV5-8 and J usage is TRBJ2-1; D is perhaps TRBD1 (5 bases). Trimming shortened V by 3 bases and J by 12 bases, and 16 bases separated the two germline ends. The CDR3 consists of 13 residues. In germline, CDR1 is SGHTS, CDR2 YDEGEE. The DNA for the CDR3 is TGTGCCAGCAGCTCACCCATGCAGGGCCCGCAGTTCTTC. Encoded protein: CASSSPMQGPQFF.

CDR3 in DNA: TGTGCCTGGACAAGACAGGGCGAGGACACCGGGGAGCTGTTTTTT. Translating gives CAWTRQGEDTGELFF. The chain is built from TRBV30 and TRBJ2-2; 7 nucleotides agree with TRBD1. Germline CDR1 is GTSNPN and CDR2 is SVGIG (reference sequence). The J segment lost 3 bases and the V segment lost 4 bases, leaving 8 bases of the junction unmatched. The CDR3 consists of 15 residues.